There are a few counts of the clone carrying this T cell receptor (beta chain). Antigen specificity is unknown. This record comes from a study of blood T cells in healthy people across ages. Study observations and caveats: Per million T cells, TCR beta diversity dropped about linearly as age rose.

The V end was cut by 4 bases, the J end by 7 bases, with 11 bases between. CDR3 length: 12 amino acids. Germline values: CDR1 DFQATT, CDR2 SNEGSKA (reference sequence). A second about 7 to 11 cycle PCR used barcoded and J-beta primers. A template-switch adaptor that had 12 random nucleotides put a tag on each cDNA molecule. MiXCR, applied by TCRdb to the 5' RACE reads, yields one record per CDR3 protein. In the table there are about 970,000 distinct CDR3 sequences, roughly half of which are singletons. The chain employs TRBV20-1 and TRBJ2-1; D gene unclear. The clonotype comes from a woman aged 60-70 years in good health. The sequencing sample was made of blood. In DNA, the CDR3 is TGCAGTGCTATCAAGTTTATGAATGAGCAGTTCTTC. Its translation is CSAIKFMNEQFF.